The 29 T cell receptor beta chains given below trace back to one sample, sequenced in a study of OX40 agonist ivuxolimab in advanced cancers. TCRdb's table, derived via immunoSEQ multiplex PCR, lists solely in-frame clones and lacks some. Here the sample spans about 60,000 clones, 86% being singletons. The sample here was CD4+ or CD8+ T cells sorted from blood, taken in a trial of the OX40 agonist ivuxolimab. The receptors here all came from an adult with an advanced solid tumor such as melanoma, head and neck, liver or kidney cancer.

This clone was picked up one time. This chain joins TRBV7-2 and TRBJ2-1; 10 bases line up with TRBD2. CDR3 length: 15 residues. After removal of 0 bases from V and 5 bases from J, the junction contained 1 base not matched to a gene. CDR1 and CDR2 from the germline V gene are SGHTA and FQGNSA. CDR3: CASSLAGTSDNEQFF. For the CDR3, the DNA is TGTGCCAGCAGCTTAGCGGGGACTAGCGACAATGAGCAGTTCTTC.

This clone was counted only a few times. CDR3: CASSLDSSQRKLFF. As DNA, the CDR3 is TGTGCCAGCAGCTTAGATTCATCCCAGCGAAAACTGTTTTTT. The V call is TRBV11-2, the J call TRBJ1-4, with unresolved D. V was shortened by 0 bases and J by 10 bases, with 12 bases between the two germline ends. Per germline, CDR1 SGHAT and CDR2 FQNNGV. CDR3 length equals 14 residues. The complete variable domain, with remaining parts taken from reference TRBV11-2 and TRBJ1-4, reads EAGVAQSPRYKIIEKRQSVAFWCNPISGHATLYWYQQILGQGPKLLIQFQNNGVVDDSQLPKDRFSAERLKGVDSTLKIQPAKLEDSAVYLCASSLDSSQRKLFFGSGTQLSVL.

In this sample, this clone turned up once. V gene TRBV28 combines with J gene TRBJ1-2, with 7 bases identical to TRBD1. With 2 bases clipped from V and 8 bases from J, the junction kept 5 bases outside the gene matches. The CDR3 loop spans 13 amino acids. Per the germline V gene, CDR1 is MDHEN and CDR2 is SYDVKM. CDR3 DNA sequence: TGTGCCAGCAGTTTAGAGGGGGCAAGAGGCTACACCTTC. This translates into CASSLEGARGYTF.

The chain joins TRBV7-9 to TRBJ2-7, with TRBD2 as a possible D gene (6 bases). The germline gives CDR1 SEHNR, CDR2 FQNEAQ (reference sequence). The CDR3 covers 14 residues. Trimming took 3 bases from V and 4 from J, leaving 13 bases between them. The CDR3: CASSFFPSVYEQYF. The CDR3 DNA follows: TGTGCCAGCAGCTTCTTCCCTAGCGTATACGAGCAGTACTTC.

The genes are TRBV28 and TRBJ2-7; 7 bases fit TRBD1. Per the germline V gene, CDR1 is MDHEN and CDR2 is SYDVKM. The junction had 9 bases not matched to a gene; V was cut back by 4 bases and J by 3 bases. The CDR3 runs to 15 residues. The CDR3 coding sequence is TGTGCCAGCAGTTCGACGGGACAGCCGATCTACGAGCAGTACTTC. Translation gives CASSSTGQPIYEQYF.

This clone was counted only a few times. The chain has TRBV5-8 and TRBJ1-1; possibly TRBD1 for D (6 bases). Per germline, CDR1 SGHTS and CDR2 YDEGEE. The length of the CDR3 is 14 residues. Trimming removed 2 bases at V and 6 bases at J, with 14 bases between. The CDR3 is CASSFQGWGPEAFF. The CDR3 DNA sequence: TGTGCCAGCAGCTTTCAAGGGTGGGGGCCTGAAGCTTTCTTT.

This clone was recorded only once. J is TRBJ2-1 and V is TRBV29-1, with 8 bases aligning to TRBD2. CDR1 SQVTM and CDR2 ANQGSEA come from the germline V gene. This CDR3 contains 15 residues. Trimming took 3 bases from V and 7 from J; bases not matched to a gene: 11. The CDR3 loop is CSVETLAGIRNEQFF. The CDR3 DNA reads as TGCAGCGTTGAGACGTTAGCGGGAATCCGGAATGAGCAGTTCTTC.

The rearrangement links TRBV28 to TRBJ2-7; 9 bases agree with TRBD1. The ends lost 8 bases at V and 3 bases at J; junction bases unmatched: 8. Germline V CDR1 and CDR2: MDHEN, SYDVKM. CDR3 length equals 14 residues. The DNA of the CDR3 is TGTGCCAGCCGAGCGGACAGGGGCTTCTACGAGCAGTACTTC. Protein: CASRADRGFYEQYF.

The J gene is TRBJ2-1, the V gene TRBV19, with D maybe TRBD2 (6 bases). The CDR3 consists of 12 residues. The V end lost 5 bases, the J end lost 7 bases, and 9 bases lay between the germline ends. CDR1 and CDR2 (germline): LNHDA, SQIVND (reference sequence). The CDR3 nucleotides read TGTGCCAGTAGTTCCGGACTAAATGAGCAGTTCTTC. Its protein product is CASSSGLNEQFF. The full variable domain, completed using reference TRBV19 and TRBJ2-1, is DGGITQSPKYLFRKEGQNVTLSCEQNLNHDAMYWYRQDPGQGLRLIYYSQIVNDFQKGDIAEGYSVSREKKESFPLTVTSAQKNPTAFYLCASSSGLNEQFFGPGTRLTVL.

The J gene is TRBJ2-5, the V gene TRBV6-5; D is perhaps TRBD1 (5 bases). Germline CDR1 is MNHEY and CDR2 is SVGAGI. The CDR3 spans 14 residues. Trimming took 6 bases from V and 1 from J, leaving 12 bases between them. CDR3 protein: CASSPTGVQETQYF. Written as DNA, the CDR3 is TGTGCCAGCAGCCCCACAGGAGTCCAAGAGACCCAGTACTTC.

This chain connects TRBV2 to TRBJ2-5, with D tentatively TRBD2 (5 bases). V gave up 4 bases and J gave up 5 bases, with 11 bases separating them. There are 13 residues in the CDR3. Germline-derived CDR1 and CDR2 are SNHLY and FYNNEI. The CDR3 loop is CASSAGLLETQYF. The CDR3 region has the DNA TGTGCCAGCAGTGCGGGGTTGTTGGAGACCCAGTACTTC.

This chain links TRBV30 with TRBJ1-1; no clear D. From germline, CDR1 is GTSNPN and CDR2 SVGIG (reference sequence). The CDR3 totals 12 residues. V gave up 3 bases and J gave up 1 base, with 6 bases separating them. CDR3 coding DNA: TGTGCCTGGAGACAACCGAACACTGAAGCTTTCTTT. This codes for CAWRQPNTEAFF.

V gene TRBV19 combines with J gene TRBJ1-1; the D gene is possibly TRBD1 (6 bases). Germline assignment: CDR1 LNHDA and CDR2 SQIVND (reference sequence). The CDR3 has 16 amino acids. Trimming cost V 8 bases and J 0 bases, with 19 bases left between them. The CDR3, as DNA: TGTGCCAGTTCCGATTTCAAAGGGGGGATGAACACTGAAGCTTTCTTT. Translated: CASSDFKGGMNTEAFF.

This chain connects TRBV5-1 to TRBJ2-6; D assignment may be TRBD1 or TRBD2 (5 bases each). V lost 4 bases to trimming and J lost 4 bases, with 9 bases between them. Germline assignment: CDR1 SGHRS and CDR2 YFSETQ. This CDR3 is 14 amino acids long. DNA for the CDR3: TGCGCCAGCAGCCGAGGGGCGGGGGCCAACGTCCTGACTTTC. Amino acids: CASSRGAGANVLTF.

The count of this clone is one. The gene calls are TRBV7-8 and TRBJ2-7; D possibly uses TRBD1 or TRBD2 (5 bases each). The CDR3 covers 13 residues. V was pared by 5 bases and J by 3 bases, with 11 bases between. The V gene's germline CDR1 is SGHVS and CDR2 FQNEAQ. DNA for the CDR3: TGTGCCAGCAGCCCGGGGCAAAACTACGAGCAGTACTTC. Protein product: CASSPGQNYEQYF.

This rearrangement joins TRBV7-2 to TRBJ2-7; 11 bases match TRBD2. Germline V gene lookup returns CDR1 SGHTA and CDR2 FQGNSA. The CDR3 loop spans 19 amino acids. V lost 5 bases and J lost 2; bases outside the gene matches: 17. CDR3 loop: CASSQAVVLAGGRAYEQYF. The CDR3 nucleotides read TGTGCCAGCAGCCAAGCGGTGGTCCTAGCGGGAGGCCGGGCCTACGAGCAGTACTTC.

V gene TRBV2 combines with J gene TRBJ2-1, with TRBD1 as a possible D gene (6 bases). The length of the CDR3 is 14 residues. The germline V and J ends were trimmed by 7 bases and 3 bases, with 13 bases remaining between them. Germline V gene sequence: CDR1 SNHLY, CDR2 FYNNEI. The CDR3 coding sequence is TGTGCCAGCAACGGACAGCGGAACTACAATGAGCAGTTCTTC. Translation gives CASNGQRNYNEQFF.

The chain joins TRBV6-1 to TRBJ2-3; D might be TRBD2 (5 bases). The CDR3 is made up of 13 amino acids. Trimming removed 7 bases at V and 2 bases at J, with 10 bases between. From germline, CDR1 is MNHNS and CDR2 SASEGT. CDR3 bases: TGTGCCAGCACACGAGGGTTCACAGATACGCAGTATTTT. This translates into CASTRGFTDTQYF.

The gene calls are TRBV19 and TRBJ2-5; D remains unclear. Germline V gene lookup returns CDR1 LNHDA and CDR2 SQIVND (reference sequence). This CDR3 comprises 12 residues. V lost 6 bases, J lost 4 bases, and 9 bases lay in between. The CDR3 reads CASSVSTETQYF. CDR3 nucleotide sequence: TGTGCCAGTAGCGTCTCGACAGAGACCCAGTACTTC.

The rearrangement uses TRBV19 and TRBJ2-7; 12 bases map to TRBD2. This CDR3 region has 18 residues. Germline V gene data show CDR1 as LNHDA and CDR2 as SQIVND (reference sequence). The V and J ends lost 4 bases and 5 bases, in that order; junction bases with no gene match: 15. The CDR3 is CASSSATSGRSFNHEQYF. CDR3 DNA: TGTGCCAGTAGTAGCGCCACTAGCGGGAGGTCCTTCAACCACGAGCAGTACTTC.

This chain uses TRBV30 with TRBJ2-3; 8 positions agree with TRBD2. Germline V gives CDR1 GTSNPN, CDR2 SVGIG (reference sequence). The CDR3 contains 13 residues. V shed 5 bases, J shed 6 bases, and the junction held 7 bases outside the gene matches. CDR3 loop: CAWEAGGRDTQYF. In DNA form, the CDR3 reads TGTGCCTGGGAAGCGGGCGGGAGGGATACGCAGTATTTT. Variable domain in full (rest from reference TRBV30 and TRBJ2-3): SQTIHQWPATLVQPVGSPLSLECTVEGTSNPNLYWYRQAAGRGLQLLFYSVGIGQISSEVPQNLSASRPQDRQFILSSKKLLLSDSGFYLCAWEAGGRDTQYFGPGTRLTVL.

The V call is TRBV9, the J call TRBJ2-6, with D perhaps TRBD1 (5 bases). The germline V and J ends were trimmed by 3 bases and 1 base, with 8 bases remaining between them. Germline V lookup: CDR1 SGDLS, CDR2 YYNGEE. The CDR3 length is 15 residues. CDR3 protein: CASSEGESGANVLTF. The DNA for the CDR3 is TGTGCCAGCAGCGAAGGGGAATCTGGGGCCAACGTCCTGACTTTC. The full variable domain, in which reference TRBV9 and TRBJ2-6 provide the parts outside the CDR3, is DSGVTQTPKHLITATGQRVTLRCSPRSGDLSVYWYQQSLDQGLQFLIQYYNGEERAKGNILERFSAQQFPDLHSELNLSSLELGDSALYFCASSEGESGANVLTFGAGSRLTVL.

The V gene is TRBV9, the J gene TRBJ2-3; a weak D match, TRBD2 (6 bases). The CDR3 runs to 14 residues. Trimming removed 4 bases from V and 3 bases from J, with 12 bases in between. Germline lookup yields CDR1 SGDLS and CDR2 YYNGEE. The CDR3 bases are TGTGCCAGCAGCCCCCCGGGAGTAACAGATACGCAGTATTTT. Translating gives CASSPPGVTDTQYF.

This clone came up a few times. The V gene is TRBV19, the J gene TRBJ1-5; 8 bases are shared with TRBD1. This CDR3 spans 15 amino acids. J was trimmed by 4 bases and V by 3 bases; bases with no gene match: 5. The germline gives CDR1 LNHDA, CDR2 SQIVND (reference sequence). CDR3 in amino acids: CASSILGQGNQPQHF. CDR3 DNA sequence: TGTGCCAGTAGTATTCTAGGACAGGGAAATCAGCCCCAGCATTTT.

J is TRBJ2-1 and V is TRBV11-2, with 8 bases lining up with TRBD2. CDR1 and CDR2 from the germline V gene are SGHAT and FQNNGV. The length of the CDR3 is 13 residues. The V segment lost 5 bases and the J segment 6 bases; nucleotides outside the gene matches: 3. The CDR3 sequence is CASSPGTSNEQFF. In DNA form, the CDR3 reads TGTGCCAGCAGCCCGGGGACTAGCAATGAGCAGTTCTTC. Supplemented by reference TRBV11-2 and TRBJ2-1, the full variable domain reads EAGVAQSPRYKIIEKRQSVAFWCNPISGHATLYWYQQILGQGPKLLIQFQNNGVVDDSQLPKDRFSAERLKGVDSTLKIQPAKLEDSAVYLCASSPGTSNEQFFGPGTRLTVL.

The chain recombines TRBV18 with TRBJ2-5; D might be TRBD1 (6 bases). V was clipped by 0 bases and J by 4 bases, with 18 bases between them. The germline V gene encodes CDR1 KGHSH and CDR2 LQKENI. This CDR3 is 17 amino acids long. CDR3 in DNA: TGTGCCAGCTCACCACCGAATTTACAGGGCTATGGAGAGACCCAGTACTTC. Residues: CASSPPNLQGYGETQYF.

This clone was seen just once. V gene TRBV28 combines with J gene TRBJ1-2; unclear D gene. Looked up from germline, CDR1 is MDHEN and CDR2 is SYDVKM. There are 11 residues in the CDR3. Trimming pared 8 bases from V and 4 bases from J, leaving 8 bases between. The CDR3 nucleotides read TGTGCCAGCGGCCCGGCCTATGGCTACACCTTC. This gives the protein CASGPAYGYTF.

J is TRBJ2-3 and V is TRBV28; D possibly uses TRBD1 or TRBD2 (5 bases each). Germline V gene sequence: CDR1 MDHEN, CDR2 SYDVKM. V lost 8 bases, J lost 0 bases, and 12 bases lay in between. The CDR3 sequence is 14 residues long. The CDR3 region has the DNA TGTGCCAGCCGGGACGGCCCGAGCACAGATACGCAGTATTTT. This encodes CASRDGPSTDTQYF.

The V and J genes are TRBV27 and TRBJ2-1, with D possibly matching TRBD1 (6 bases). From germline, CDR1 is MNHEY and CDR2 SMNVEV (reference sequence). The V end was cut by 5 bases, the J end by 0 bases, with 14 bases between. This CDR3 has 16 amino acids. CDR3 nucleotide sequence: TGTGCCAGCAGTGATGGACAGATCAGCTCCTACAATGAGCAGTTCTTC. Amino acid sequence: CASSDGQISSYNEQFF.